Shown below are 31 T cell receptor beta chains from a single sample sequenced in a study of blood T cell repertoires in COVID-19. Produced via immunoSEQ multiplex PCR; TCRdb's table is partial and in-frame only. The sample records roughly 280,000 clones, around 87% being singletons. The sample consisted of peripheral blood. These receptors all come from a man between 18 and 35 years old with active or convalescent COVID-19.

The J gene is TRBJ1-5, the V gene TRBV6-5; D is ambiguous. The CDR3 consists of 13 residues. V lost 2 bases to trimming and J lost 7 bases, with 9 bases between them. Germline values: CDR1 MNHEY, CDR2 SVGAGI. In DNA, the CDR3 is TGTGCCAGCAGTTACGACCGGGGACAGCCCCAGCATTTT. Translated, it gives CASSYDRGQPQHF.

The count of this clone is one. The chain uses TRBV4-3 and TRBJ2-1; D unclear. Germline V gene sequence: CDR1 LGHNA, CDR2 YSLEER. The CDR3 has 14 amino acids. Trimming shortened V by 0 bases and J by 6 bases, and 9 bases separated the two germline ends. Here the CDR3 reads CASSQDLWANEQFF. CDR3 bases: TGCGCCAGCAGCCAAGATCTCTGGGCCAATGAGCAGTTCTTC.

This clone was seen more than once but under ten times. This chain uses TRBV7-2 with TRBJ1-4; TRBD1 is a possible D gene (5 bases). Trimming stripped 2 bases from V and 0 bases from J, with 10 bases between. The germline V gene has CDR1 SGHTA and CDR2 FQGNSA. The CDR3 is 16 residues long. The DNA of the CDR3 is TGTGCCAGCAGCTTAAACCTCAGGGCAACTAATGAAAAACTGTTTTTT. Its translation: CASSLNLRATNEKLFF.

This clone came up once. V usage is TRBV30 and J usage is TRBJ2-7, with a weak D call TRBD2 (5 bases). This CDR3 is built from 13 residues. Germline-derived CDR1 and CDR2 are GTSNPN and SVGIG (reference sequence). Trimming removed 0 bases from V and 2 bases from J, with 8 bases in between. Here the CDR3 reads CAWSVGLAYEQYF. CDR3 sequence (DNA): TGTGCCTGGAGTGTAGGACTGGCCTACGAGCAGTACTTC.

The chain links TRBV10-3 to TRBJ1-1; 8 bases are a match to TRBD1. The germline V gene has CDR1 ENHRY and CDR2 SYGVKD. The CDR3 is 14 amino acids. The trim removed 11 bases at V and 1 base at J, leaving 9 bases unmatched. The DNA for the CDR3 is TGTGCCCTACGTCCCGGGACAGGGAACACTGAAGCTTTCTTT. Its translation: CALRPGTGNTEAFF.

This clone was seen only a few times. The CDR3 DNA sequence: TGTGCCAGCAGCTCACCCCGGGTCGGCTACACCTTC. This encodes CASSSPRVGYTF. V usage is TRBV13 and J usage is TRBJ1-2, with D unclear. The V and J ends lost 4 bases and 8 bases respectively, with 11 bases between them. Germline CDR1 reads PRHDT; CDR2 reads FYEKMQ (reference sequence). This CDR3 comprises 12 residues.

The rearrangement links TRBV24-1 to TRBJ1-1; perhaps TRBD1 as D (5 bases). Germline V gene lookup returns CDR1 KGHDR and CDR2 SFDVKD. V lost 3 bases, J lost 0 bases, and 7 bases lay in between. CDR3 length: 14 amino acids. CDR3 sequence reads: CATSDAGLNTEAFF. CDR3 DNA sequence: TGTGCCACCAGTGATGCGGGGCTGAACACTGAAGCTTTCTTT.

V is TRBV19 and J is TRBJ1-5; D ambiguous. The V gene's germline CDR1 is LNHDA and CDR2 SQIVND (reference sequence). With 5 bases removed from V and 0 bases from J, the gap between germline ends came to 14 bases. This CDR3 has 16 amino acids. The CDR3 coding sequence is TGTGCCAGTAGTTCCTGGACTGTCTATAGCAATCAGCCCCAGCATTTT. Translation: CASSSWTVYSNQPQHF. Full variable domain (outside the CDR3, taken from reference TRBV19 and TRBJ1-5): DGGITQSPKYLFRKEGQNVTLSCEQNLNHDAMYWYRQDPGQGLRLIYYSQIVNDFQKGDIAEGYSVSREKKESFPLTVTSAQKNPTAFYLCASSSWTVYSNQPQHFGDGTRLSIL.

The rearrangement joins TRBV11-2 to TRBJ2-7; 7 bases are a match to TRBD1. This CDR3 comprises 12 residues. V was pared by 5 bases and J by 3 bases, with 1 base of the junction left unmatched. The germline gives CDR1 SGHAT, CDR2 FQNNGV. This CDR3 is CASSRQGYEQYF. CDR3 nucleotide sequence: TGTGCCAGCAGCAGACAGGGCTACGAGCAGTACTTC. Using reference TRBV11-2 and TRBJ2-7 for the parts outside the CDR3, the full variable domain is EAGVAQSPRYKIIEKRQSVAFWCNPISGHATLYWYQQILGQGPKLLIQFQNNGVVDDSQLPKDRFSAERLKGVDSTLKIQPAKLEDSAVYLCASSRQGYEQYFGPGTRLTVT.

The J gene is TRBJ1-4, the V gene TRBV24-1; D call uncertain. The V gene lost 6 bases and the J gene lost 5 bases, with 18 bases spanning the gap. Per germline, CDR1 KGHDR and CDR2 SFDVKD. This CDR3 is built from 16 residues. CDR3 in amino acids: CATSPGLMGFNEKLFF. The DNA of the CDR3 is TGTGCCACCAGTCCTGGATTGATGGGCTTCAATGAAAAACTGTTTTTT.

The rearrangement uses TRBV27 and TRBJ2-7; 7 bases map to TRBD2. V dropped 3 bases and J dropped 6; count of bases not matched to a gene: 11. From germline, CDR1 is MNHEY and CDR2 SMNVEV (reference sequence). The CDR3 covers 15 residues. CDR3 amino acids: CASSFSGSSGGEQYF. CDR3 nucleotides: TGTGCCAGCAGTTTTAGCGGGTCATCCGGGGGCGAGCAGTACTTC.

The chain employs TRBV19 and TRBJ2-7; 8 nucleotides align to TRBD2. The CDR3 contains 16 residues. Germline V lookup: CDR1 LNHDA, CDR2 SQIVND (reference sequence). J gave up 1 base and V 5 bases, and 10 bases lay outside the gene matches. CDR3 DNA: TGTGCCAGTAGTCTGTCGGCTAGCGGGCGATCCTACGAGCAGTACTTC. Translated, it gives CASSLSASGRSYEQYF.

CDR3 protein: CASIPGQGANTEAFF. Written as DNA, the CDR3 is TGTGCCAGCATCCCCGGACAGGGAGCTAACACTGAAGCTTTCTTT. The chain uses TRBV6-5 and TRBJ1-1; 8 nucleotides match TRBD1. The CDR3 runs to 15 residues. Germline V gene sequence: CDR1 MNHEY, CDR2 SVGAGI. V shed 7 bases, J shed 2 bases, and the junction held 9 bases outside the gene matches.

V is TRBV28 and J is TRBJ2-6; D not certain. V dropped 3 bases and J dropped 2 bases, with 11 bases sitting between them. Germline loops: CDR1 MDHEN, CDR2 SYDVKM. This CDR3 contains 16 residues. The CDR3: CASSFGPEPGANVLTF. The CDR3, as DNA: TGTGCCAGCAGTTTTGGTCCCGAGCCTGGGGCCAACGTCCTGACTTTC.

The chain combines TRBV19 with TRBJ2-7; 7 bases align to TRBD2. The germline CDR1 and CDR2 sequences are LNHDA and SQIVND (reference sequence). The V gene end was trimmed by 5 bases and the J gene end by 4 bases; junction bases not matched to a gene: 5. The CDR3 has 13 residues. The CDR3 spells CASSGGGIYEQYF. CDR3 in DNA: TGTGCCAGTAGTGGGGGAGGGATTTACGAGCAGTACTTC.

The chain uses TRBV9 and TRBJ1-1, with D uncertain. This CDR3 has 14 residues. The germline CDR1 and CDR2 sequences are SGDLS and YYNGEE. Trimming left V 3 bases short and J 3 bases short, with 12 bases between. The chain's CDR3 is CASSAGAFDTEAFF. The DNA of the CDR3 is TGTGCCAGCAGCGCGGGAGCGTTTGACACTGAAGCTTTCTTT.

This clone is judged medium-sized (0.01 to 0.1%). An end of the junction does not agree with germline; a read error may underlie this. This chain joins TRBV6-5 and TRBJ2-1; D is unclear. Per the germline V gene, CDR1 is MNHEY and CDR2 is SVGAGI. The CDR3 length is 15 residues. This CDR3 is CASSDSDPRYNEQFF. The CDR3 DNA sequence: TGTGCCAGCAGTGACTCCGACCCTAGATACAATGAGCAGTTCTTC.

The genes are TRBV5-4 and TRBJ2-6; D might be TRBD1 (5 bases). CDR3 length: 15 amino acids. Trimming left V 0 bases short and J 1 base short, with 5 bases between. CDR1 and CDR2 (germline): SGHNT, YYREEE (reference sequence). CDR3 in amino acids: CASSLGQSGANVLTF. The DNA of the CDR3 is TGTGCCAGCAGCTTGGGACAGTCTGGGGCCAACGTCCTGACTTTC.

The genes are TRBV12-3 or TRBV12-4 and TRBJ1-2; D may be TRBD1 (5 bases). Trimming stripped 6 bases from V and 8 bases from J, with 13 bases between. The CDR3 is made up of 12 amino acids. The CDR3, as DNA: TGTGCCAGCAGCTCGCCAGGGTTCGGCTACACCTTC. Protein: CASSSPGFGYTF.

V is TRBV10-3 and J is TRBJ1-5; D is possibly TRBD1 (5 bases). CDR3 size: 14 residues. The germline gives CDR1 ENHRY, CDR2 SYGVKD. V gave up 3 bases and J gave up 7 bases, with 13 bases separating them. In DNA form, the CDR3 reads TGTGCCATCAGTGATCGGGGGGACGGGCAGCCCCAGCATTTT. Protein sequence: CAISDRGDGQPQHF.

This rearrangement joins TRBV6-5 to TRBJ1-2, with 8 bases that match TRBD1. The CDR3 contains 15 residues. V lost 5 bases and J lost 4; bases outside the gene matches: 9. CDR1 and CDR2 from the germline V gene are MNHEY and SVGAGI. The DNA for the CDR3 is TGTGCCAGCAGTAGCGGACAGGGTGCGGGCTATGGCTACACCTTC. This codes for CASSSGQGAGYGYTF.

The chain employs TRBV28 and TRBJ2-7; TRBD1 might be the D (6 bases). The germline V gene encodes CDR1 MDHEN and CDR2 SYDVKM. Trimming left V 5 bases short and J 2 bases short, with 19 bases between. There are 16 residues in the CDR3. The CDR3, as DNA: TGTGCCAGCAGTAATCTATCCGGGACACGGCCCTACGAGCAGTACTTC. Amino acids: CASSNLSGTRPYEQYF.

The gene calls are TRBV9 and TRBJ2-3, with 11 positions matching TRBD1. CDR3 length equals 13 residues. Per the germline V gene, CDR1 is SGDLS and CDR2 is YYNGEE. V shed 3 bases, J shed 6 bases, and the junction held 0 bases outside the gene matches. This CDR3 reads CASSGDRGDTQYF. CDR3 nucleotide sequence: TGTGCCAGCAGCGGGGACAGGGGGGATACGCAGTATTTT.

The chain uses TRBV27 and TRBJ2-7; 7 nucleotides agree with TRBD1. CDR1 and CDR2 (germline): MNHEY, SMNVEV (reference sequence). J lost 3 bases, V lost 5 bases, and 10 bases had no gene match. The CDR3 contains 15 residues. CDR3 sequence: CASSPYADRDYEQYF. In nucleotides, the CDR3 is TGTGCCAGCAGTCCCTACGCCGACAGGGACTACGAGCAGTACTTC.

The rearrangement uses TRBV13 and TRBJ2-5, with D tentatively TRBD1 (7 bases). V lost 2 bases and J 9 bases, leaving 16 bases between the germline ends. Germline lookup yields CDR1 PRHDT and CDR2 FYEKMQ (reference sequence). This CDR3 has 14 amino acids. CDR3 region: CASSLTRRGLAQYF. For the CDR3, the DNA is TGTGCCAGCAGCTTAACGCGGAGGGGGCTGGCCCAGTACTTC.

The chain employs TRBV24-1 and TRBJ2-2, with 8 bases aligning to TRBD1. J lost 5 bases, V lost 5 bases, and 6 bases had no gene match. The CDR3 has 15 residues. Germline loops: CDR1 KGHDR, CDR2 SFDVKD. The CDR3 spells CATSATGEGTGELFF. For the CDR3, the DNA is TGTGCCACCAGTGCGACAGGGGAAGGGACCGGGGAGCTGTTTTTT.

This chain links TRBV7-3 with TRBJ2-3; D gene unclear. V lost 1 base, J lost 4 bases, and 6 bases lay in between. The length of the CDR3 is 13 residues. Germline CDR1 reads SGHTA; CDR2 reads FQGTGA. This CDR3 is CASSLKPSDTQYF. The CDR3 DNA is TGTGCCAGCAGCTTAAAGCCCTCAGATACGCAGTATTTT.

This sequence joins TRBV6-2 or TRBV6-3 and TRBJ2-5; TRBD2 matches at 16 bases. Germline V CDR1 and CDR2: MNHEY, SVGEGT. The CDR3 covers 18 residues. The ends lost 5 bases at V and 2 bases at J; junction bases unmatched: 8. The CDR3 sequence: CASSPGTSGRDPQETQYF. CDR3 bases: TGTGCCAGCAGTCCAGGGACTAGCGGGAGGGATCCGCAAGAGACCCAGTACTTC.

The chain recombines TRBV30 with TRBJ1-1; D is unresolved. The CDR3 totals 14 residues. Per the germline V gene, CDR1 is GTSNPN and CDR2 is SVGIG (reference sequence). The V end was cut by 0 bases, the J end by 0 bases, with 8 bases between. The CDR3 DNA sequence: TGTGCCTGGAGTGTAATTATCGTGAACACTGAAGCTTTCTTT. Protein: CAWSVIIVNTEAFF. Variable domain in full (rest from reference TRBV30 and TRBJ1-1): SQTIHQWPATLVQPVGSPLSLECTVEGTSNPNLYWYRQAAGRGLQLLFYSVGIGQISSEVPQNLSASRPQDRQFILSSKKLLLSDSGFYLCAWSVIIVNTEAFFGQGTRLTVV.

The chain couples TRBV6-1 to TRBJ1-3; 9 nucleotides match TRBD1. The CDR3 loop spans 21 amino acids. The germline V gene encodes CDR1 MNHNS and CDR2 SASEGT. V shed 0 bases and J 5 bases; nucleotides not matched to a gene: 20. CDR3 residues: CASSEADFRVGAGQGRNTIYF. CDR3 nucleotides: TGTGCCAGCAGTGAAGCGGATTTCAGGGTCGGAGCGGGACAGGGAAGAAACACCATATATTTT.

This sequence joins TRBV11-2 and TRBJ2-2, with 10 nucleotides matching TRBD2. V lost 3 bases, J lost 1 base, and 8 bases stayed unmatched. From germline, CDR1 is SGHAT and CDR2 FQNNGV. The CDR3 totals 18 residues. The CDR3 nucleotides read TGTGCCAGCAGCTTTAGCTCTAGCGGGAGAGTGAACACCGGGGAGCTGTTTTTT. This sequence encodes CASSFSSSGRVNTGELFF.